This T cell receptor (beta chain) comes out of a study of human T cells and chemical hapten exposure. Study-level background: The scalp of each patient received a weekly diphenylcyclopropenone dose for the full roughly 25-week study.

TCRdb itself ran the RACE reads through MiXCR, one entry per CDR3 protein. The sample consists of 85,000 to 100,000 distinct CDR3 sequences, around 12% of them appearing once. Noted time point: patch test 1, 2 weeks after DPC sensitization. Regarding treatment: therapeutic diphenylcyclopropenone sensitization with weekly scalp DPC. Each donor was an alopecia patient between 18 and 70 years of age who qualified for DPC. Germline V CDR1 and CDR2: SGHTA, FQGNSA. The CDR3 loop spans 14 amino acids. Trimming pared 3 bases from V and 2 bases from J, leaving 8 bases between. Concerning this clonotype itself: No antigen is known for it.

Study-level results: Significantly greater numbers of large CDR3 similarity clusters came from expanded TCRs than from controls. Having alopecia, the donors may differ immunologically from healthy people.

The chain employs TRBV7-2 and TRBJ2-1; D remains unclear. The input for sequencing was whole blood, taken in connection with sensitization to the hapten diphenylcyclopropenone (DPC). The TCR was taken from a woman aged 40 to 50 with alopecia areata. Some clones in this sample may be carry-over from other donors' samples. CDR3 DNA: TGTGCCAGCAGCTTCTCGACGACCTACAATGAGCAGTTCTTC. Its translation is CASSFSTTYNEQFF.